This T cell receptor (beta chain) was sequenced in a study of T cell responses to AZD1222 COVID-19 vaccine. Using immunoSEQ multiplex PCR, the repertoire was profiled, and TCRdb retains in-frame clones only, with some absent. The sample lists over 95,000 clones; approximately 90% were seen once. Regarding this clone: Its antigen remains unknown.

Per germline, CDR1 SGDLS and CDR2 YYNGEE. V lost 2 bases and J lost 4, with 7 bases in between. This CDR3 spans 13 amino acids. Study-wide findings and caveats: Among the donors, most were white British and more were female, and clonal diversity was possibly underestimated.

The sequence came from an adult in good health. The rearrangement links TRBV9 to TRBJ1-3; D gene unclear. This sample comprised peripheral blood, obtained on day 0 of AZD1222 vaccination. The CDR3 sequence: CASSVGVGNTIYF. The CDR3 bases are TGTGCCAGCAGCGTCGGGGTCGGAAACACCATATATTTT.